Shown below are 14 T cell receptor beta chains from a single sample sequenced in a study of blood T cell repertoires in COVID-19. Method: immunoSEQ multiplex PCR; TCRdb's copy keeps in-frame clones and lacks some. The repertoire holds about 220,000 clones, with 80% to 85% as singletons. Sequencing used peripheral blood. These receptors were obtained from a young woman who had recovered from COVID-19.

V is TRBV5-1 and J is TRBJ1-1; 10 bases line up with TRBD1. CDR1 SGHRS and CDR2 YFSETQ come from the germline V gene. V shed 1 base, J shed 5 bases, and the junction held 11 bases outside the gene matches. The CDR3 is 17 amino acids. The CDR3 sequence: CASSLMRQGAIGTEAFF. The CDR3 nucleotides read TGCGCCAGCAGCTTGATGCGACAGGGGGCTATTGGGACTGAAGCTTTCTTT.

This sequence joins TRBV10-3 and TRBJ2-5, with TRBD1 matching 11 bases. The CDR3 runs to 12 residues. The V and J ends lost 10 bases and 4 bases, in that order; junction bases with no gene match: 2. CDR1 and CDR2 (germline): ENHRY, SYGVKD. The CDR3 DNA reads TGTGCCACCGGGACAGGGGGAGAGACCCAGTACTTC. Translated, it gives CATGTGGETQYF.

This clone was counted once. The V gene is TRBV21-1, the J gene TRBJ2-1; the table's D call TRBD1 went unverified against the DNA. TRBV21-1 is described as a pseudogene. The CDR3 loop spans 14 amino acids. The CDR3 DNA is TGTGCCAGCAACACCGCTAGGGACAACAATGAGCAGTTCTTC. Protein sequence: CASNTARDNNEQFF.

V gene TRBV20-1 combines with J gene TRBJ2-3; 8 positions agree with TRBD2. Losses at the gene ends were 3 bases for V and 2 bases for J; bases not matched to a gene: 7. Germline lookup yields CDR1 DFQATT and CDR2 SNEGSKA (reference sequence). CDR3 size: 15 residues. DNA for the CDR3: TGCAGTGCTAGTATCACTAGCGGAAACACAGATACGCAGTATTTT. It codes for CSASITSGNTDTQYF.

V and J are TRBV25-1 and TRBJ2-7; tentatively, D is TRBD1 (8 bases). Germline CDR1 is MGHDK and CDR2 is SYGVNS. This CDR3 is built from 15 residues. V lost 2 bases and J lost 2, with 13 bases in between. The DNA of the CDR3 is TGTGCCAGCAGTGAAAGACAGGGGACTACCTACGAGCAGTACTTC. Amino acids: CASSERQGTTYEQYF.

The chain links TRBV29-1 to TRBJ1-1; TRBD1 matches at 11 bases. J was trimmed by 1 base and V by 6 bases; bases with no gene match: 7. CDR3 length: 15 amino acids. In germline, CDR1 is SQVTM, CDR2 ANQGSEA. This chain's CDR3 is CSVVDRGRRNTEAFF. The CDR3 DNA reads TGCAGCGTCGTGGACAGGGGGCGCAGGAACACTGAAGCTTTCTTT.

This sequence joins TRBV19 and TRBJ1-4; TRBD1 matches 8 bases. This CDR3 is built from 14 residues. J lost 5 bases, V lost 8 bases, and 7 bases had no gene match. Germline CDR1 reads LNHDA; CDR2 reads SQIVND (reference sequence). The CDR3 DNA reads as TGTGCCAGTGACCAGACAGGGGCGAATGAAAAACTGTTTTTT. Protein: CASDQTGANEKLFF.

Written as DNA, the CDR3 is TGCGCCAGCAGTGGAGCAGAGGATGAAAAACTGTTTTTT. Translation gives CASSGAEDEKLFF. This rearrangement joins TRBV10-2 to TRBJ1-4; D gene unclear. The germline CDR1 and CDR2 sequences are WSHSY and SAAADI. Trimming shortened V by 4 bases and J by 6 bases, and 9 bases separated the two germline ends. This CDR3 spans 13 amino acids.

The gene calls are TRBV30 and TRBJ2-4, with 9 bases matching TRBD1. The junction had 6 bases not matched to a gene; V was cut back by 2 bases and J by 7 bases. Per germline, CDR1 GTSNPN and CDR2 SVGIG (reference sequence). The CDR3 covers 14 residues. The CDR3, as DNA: TGTGCCTGGAGTTCCGGACAGGGGAGGAACATTCAGTACTTC. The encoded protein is CAWSSGQGRNIQYF.

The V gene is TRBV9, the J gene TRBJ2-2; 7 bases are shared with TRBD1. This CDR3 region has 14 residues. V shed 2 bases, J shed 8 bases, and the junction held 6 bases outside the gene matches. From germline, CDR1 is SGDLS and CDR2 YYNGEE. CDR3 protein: CASSVRQGSGELFF. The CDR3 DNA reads TGTGCCAGCAGCGTCCGACAGGGCTCAGGGGAGCTGTTTTTT.

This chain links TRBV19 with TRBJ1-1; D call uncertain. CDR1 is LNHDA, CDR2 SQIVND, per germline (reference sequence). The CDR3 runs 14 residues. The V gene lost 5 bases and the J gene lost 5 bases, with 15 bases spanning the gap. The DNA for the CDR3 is TGTGCCAGTAGTTTCTGGTTAAGCGGGACTGAAGCTTTCTTT. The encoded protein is CASSFWLSGTEAFF.

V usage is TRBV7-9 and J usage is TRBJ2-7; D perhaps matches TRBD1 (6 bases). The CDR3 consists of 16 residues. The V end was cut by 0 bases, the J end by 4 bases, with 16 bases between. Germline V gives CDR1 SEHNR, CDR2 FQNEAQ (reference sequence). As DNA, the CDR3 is TGTGCCAGCAGCTTAGCTCTGGACAGAGAAATGTACGAGCAGTACTTC. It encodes CASSLALDREMYEQYF. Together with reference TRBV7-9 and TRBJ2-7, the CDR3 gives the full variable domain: DTGVSQNPRHKITKRGQNVTFRCDPISEHNRLYWYRQTLGQGPEFLTYFQNEAQLEKSRLLSDRFSAERPKGSFSTLEIQRTEQGDSAMYLCASSLALDREMYEQYFGPGTRLTVT.

CDR3 sequence (DNA): TGCGCCAGCAGCCTGGGACTAGCGGATTCCTACAATGAGCAGTTCTTC. Translation: CASSLGLADSYNEQFF. The rearrangement joins TRBV5-1 to TRBJ2-1; 11 nucleotides line up with TRBD2. This CDR3 has 16 amino acids. Looked up from germline, CDR1 is SGHRS and CDR2 is YFSETQ. V lost 4 bases and J lost 1; bases outside the gene matches: 4.

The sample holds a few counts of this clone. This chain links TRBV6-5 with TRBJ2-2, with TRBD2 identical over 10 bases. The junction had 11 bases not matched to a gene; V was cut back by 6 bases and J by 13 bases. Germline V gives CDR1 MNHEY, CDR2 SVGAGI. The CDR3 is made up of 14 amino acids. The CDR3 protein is CASRIKPLAGALFF. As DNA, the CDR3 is TGTGCCAGCAGGATTAAACCCCTAGCGGGAGCGCTGTTTTTT.